Listed here is a single T cell receptor (beta chain). Its antigen remains unknown. This sample stems from a study of siplizumab effects on memory and regulatory T cells. The germline V and J ends were trimmed by 1 base and 8 bases, with 15 bases remaining between them. Germline CDR1 reads SEHNR; CDR2 reads FQNEAQ (reference sequence). This CDR3 has 15 residues. Measured with immunoSEQ multiplex PCR; TCRdb has only the in-frame clones, and not every one. The sample lists about 110,000 clones, under 95% occurring once. Findings and caveats of the study: Alloreactive clones mapping to unstimulated subsets formed only a minor fraction. Apparently key alloresponse contributors, naive T cells also seemed more diverse than memory cells.

This clonotype was sampled from a human donor in good health. Specimen: CD4+ T cells sorted from blood. The chain combines TRBV7-9 with TRBJ1-3, with unresolved D. The DNA for the CDR3 is TGTGCCAGCAGCTTAGACGAAATCTGGTGGGACACCATATATTTT. It encodes CASSLDEIWWDTIYF.